The 2 T cell receptor beta chains presented below share a single source sample, sequenced in a study of blood T cells in healthy people across ages. Next came a second PCR, run for roughly 6 to 11 cycles, which used a sample-barcoded 5' primer along with a J-beta primer mix. Each CDR3 protein is one row after TCRdb ran MiXCR on the 5' RACE reads. The sample lists approximately 800,000 distinct CDR3 sequences; roughly 35% were seen once. Sequencing was performed on blood. All receptors derive from a man aged 18-30 years in good health.

This clonotype was seen only a few times. This chain joins TRBV7-2 and TRBJ1-1, with D perhaps TRBD1 (6 bases). CDR1 is SGHTA, CDR2 FQGNSA, per germline. This CDR3 is built from 14 residues. The germline V and J ends were trimmed by 3 bases and 5 bases, with 13 bases remaining between them. CDR3 sequence (DNA): TGTGCCAGCAGCTTGGGGGACATTGCGACTGAAGCTTTCTTT. It translates to CASSLGDIATEAFF.

This clonotype was seen just once. The chain carries TRBV6-2 or TRBV6-3 and TRBJ1-1; D possibly corresponds to TRBD1 (6 bases). Germline CDR1 is MNHEY and CDR2 is SVGEGT. V shed 6 bases and J shed 3 bases, with 20 bases lying between them. This CDR3 region has 16 residues. In DNA form, the CDR3 reads TGTGCCAGCAGGTTTGCTCTCGGGACATTCGACACTGAAGCTTTCTTT. Protein sequence: CASRFALGTFDTEAFF.